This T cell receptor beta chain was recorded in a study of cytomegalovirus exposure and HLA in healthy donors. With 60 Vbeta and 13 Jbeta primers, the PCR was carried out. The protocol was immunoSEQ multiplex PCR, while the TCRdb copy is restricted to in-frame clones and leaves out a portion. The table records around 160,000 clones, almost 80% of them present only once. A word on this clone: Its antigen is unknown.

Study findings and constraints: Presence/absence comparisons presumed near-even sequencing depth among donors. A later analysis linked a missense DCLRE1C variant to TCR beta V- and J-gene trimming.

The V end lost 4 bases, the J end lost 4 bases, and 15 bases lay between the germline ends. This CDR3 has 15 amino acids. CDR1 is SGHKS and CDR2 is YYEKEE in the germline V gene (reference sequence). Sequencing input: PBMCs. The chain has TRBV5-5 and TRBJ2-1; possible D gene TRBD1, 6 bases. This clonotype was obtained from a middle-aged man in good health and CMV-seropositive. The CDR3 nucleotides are TGTGCCAGCAGCCAACTACAGGGACGGTACAATGAGCAGTTCTTC. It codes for CASSQLQGRYNEQFF.